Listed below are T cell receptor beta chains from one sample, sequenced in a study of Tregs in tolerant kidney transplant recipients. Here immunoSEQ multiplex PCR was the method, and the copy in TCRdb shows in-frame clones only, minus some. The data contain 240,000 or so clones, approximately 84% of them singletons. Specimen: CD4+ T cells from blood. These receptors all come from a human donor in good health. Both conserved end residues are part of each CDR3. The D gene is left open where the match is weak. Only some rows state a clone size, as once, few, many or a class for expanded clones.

CASSQVIGGANEKLFF	TGCGCCAGCAGTCAAGTGATTGGTGGGGCTAATGAAAAACTGTTTTTT	TRBV23-1	TRBJ1-4	.	.
CASSAMPPPNTGELFF	TGTGCCAGCAGCGCCATGCCCCCTCCGAACACCGGGGAGCTGTTTTTT	TRBV9	TRBJ2-2	.	.
CASSLARQIEAFF	TGTGCCAGCAGCTTAGCCCGACAGATTGAAGCTTTCTTT	TRBV7-8	TRBJ1-1	.	.
CASSQYPQQGMNTEAFF	TGTGCCAGCTCACAATATCCCCAACAGGGGATGAACACTGAAGCTTTCTTT	TRBV18	TRBJ1-1	TRBD1	.
CASSPSVAGGGLTDTQYF	TGTGCCAGCAGTCCCTCGGTTGCGGGAGGGGGACTCACAGATACGCAGTATTTT	TRBV27	TRBJ2-3	TRBD2	.
CASSLAYGHTYEQYF	TGCGCCAGCAGCTTGGCCTACGGACACACCTACGAGCAGTACTTC	TRBV5-1	TRBJ2-7	.	.
CASRQDVYTDTQYF	TGTGCCAGCAGACAGGACGTTTACACAGATACGCAGTATTTT	TRBV7-2	TRBJ2-3	.	few
CSARWGFEQYF	TGCAGTGCTAGGTGGGGGTTTGAGCAGTACTTC	TRBV20-1	TRBJ2-7	.	.
CASSHLVGGNEKLFF	TGTGCCAGCAGCCATCTGGTCGGGGGTAATGAAAAACTGTTTTTT	TRBV7-8	TRBJ1-4	.	few
CASSPQGGETQYF	TGTGCCAGCAGCCCGCAGGGCGGGGAGACCCAGTACTTC	TRBV5-6	TRBJ2-5	.	.
CASSSTGGHYGYTF	TGCGCCAGCAGTTCTACAGGGGGCCACTATGGCTACACCTTC	TRBV4-1	TRBJ1-2	TRBD1	once
CASSELGGRSNTQYF	TGTGCCAGCAGCGAACTAGGGGGAAGGTCTAATACGCAGTATTTT	TRBV6-4	TRBJ2-3	.	.
CASSYSRQGINEQYF	TGTGCCAGCAGTTACTCGCGGCAGGGCATCAACGAGCAGTACTTC	TRBV6-6	TRBJ2-7	.	.
CASSQEQWTKGTPLHF	TGCGCCAGCAGCCAAGAACAATGGACTAAGGGTACACCCCTCCACTTT	TRBV4-3	TRBJ1-6	.	.
CASSQGPQGPSGNTIYF	TGCGCCAGCAGCCAAGGCCCCCAGGGCCCCTCTGGAAACACCATATATTTT	TRBV4-1	TRBJ1-3	.	.
CASSLGGMVDTQYF	TGTGCCAGCAGTCTGGGGGGGATGGTAGATACGCAGTATTTT	TRBV27	TRBJ2-3	TRBD2	.
CASSLWQGTGELFF	TGTGCCAGCAGCTTGTGGCAGGGCACCGGGGAGCTGTTTTTT	TRBV5-4	TRBJ2-2	.	.
CASSFETGPNEKLFF	TGTGCCAGCAGCTTCGAGACAGGGCCTAATGAAAAACTGTTTTTT	TRBV7-9	TRBJ1-4	TRBD1	.
CASGEYRTDTQYF	TGCGCCAGCGGGGAATACCGGACAGATACGCAGTATTTT	TRBV10-2	TRBJ2-3	.	.
CASSLARGTMNTEAFF	TGTGCCAGCAGCTTAGCACGGGGGACCATGAACACTGAAGCTTTCTTT	TRBV7-8	TRBJ1-1	.	once
CASSPRLEQYF	TGTGCCAGCAGCCCTCGACTAGAGCAGTACTTC	TRBV7-2	TRBJ2-7	.	.
CASSLDSAGSPYGYTF	TGTGCCAGCAGCTTAGATTCGGCAGGGTCCCCCTATGGCTACACCTTC	TRBV7-2	TRBJ1-2	.	.
CASSVTSAPDTQYF	TGCGCCAGCAGCGTGACTAGCGCCCCAGATACGCAGTATTTT	TRBV5-1	TRBJ2-3	TRBD2	.
CASSRRETNEKLFF	TGTGCCAGCAGCCGCAGGGAAACTAATGAAAAACTGTTTTTT	TRBV7-9	TRBJ1-4	.	.